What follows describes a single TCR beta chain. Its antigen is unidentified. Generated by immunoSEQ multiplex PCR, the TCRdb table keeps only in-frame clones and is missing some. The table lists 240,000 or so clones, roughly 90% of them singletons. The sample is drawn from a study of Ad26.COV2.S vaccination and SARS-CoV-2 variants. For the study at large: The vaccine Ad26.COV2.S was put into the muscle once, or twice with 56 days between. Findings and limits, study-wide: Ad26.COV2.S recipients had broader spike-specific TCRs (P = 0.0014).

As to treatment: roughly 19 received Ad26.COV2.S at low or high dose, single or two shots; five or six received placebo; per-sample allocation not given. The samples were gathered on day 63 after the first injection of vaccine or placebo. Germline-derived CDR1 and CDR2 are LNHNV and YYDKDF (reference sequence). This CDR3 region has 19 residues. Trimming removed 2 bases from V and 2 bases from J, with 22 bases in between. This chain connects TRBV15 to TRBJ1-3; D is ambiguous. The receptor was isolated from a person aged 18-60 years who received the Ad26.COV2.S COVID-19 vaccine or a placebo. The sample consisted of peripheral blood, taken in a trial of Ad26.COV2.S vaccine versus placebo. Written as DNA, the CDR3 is TGTGCCACCAGCAGATGGCCACTTCAGGAGGCGGAGGCTGGAAACACCATATATTTT. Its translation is CATSRWPLQEAEAGNTIYF.